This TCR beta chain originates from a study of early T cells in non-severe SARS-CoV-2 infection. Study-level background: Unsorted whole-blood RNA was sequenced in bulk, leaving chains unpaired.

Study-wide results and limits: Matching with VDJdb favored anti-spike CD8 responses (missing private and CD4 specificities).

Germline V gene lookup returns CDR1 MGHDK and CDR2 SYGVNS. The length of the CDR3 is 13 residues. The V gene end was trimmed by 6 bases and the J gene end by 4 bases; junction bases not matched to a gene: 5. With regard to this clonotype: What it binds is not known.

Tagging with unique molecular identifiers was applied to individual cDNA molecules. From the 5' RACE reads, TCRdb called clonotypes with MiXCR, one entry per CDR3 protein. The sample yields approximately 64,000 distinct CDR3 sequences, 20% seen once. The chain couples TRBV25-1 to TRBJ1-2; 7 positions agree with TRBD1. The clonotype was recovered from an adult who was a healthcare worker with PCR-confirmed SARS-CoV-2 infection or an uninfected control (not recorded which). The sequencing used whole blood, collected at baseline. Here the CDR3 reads CASSGGTAYGYTF. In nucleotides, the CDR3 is TGTGCCAGCAGCGGCGGGACAGCCTATGGCTACACCTTC.